The clone carrying this TCR beta chain was picked up one time. This CDR3 has 15 residues. J gave up 1 base and V 0 bases, and 3 bases lay outside the gene matches. Per germline, CDR1 SGHRS and CDR2 YFSETQ. These data originate in a study of blood T cell repertoires in COVID-19. Background on the study: Donors in the United States, Italy and Spain gave samples during acute or convalescent COVID-19. Sources were T cells, B-cell-depleted T cells, or PBMCs; the material itself was cDNA or gDNA.

The cohort comprised adults aged roughly 18 to 95 years residing in about 25 US areas. Original processing notes: Reference gene primers were amplified, and this amplification served to estimate nucleated cell counts. Sequenced by immunoSEQ multiplex PCR; TCRdb stores in-frame clones only, minus some. V and J calls and clone size are as listed in that table; D and trimming were resolved from the DNA. The table shows around 78,000 clones, with 85% to 90% occurring only once. The sample taken for sequencing was PBMCs or T cells enriched from blood (not recorded which). The receptor's source is a woman aged 50 to 65 with acute COVID-19. The V call is TRBV5-1, the J call TRBJ2-5; 7 bases are a match to TRBD2. The CDR3 sequence is CASSLVLAGQETQYF. DNA for the CDR3: TGCGCCAGCAGCTTGGTTTTAGCGGGCCAAGAGACCCAGTACTTC.